Here is one TCR beta chain with its context. The entry originates in a study of regulatory T cells in long-lasting Graves disease. Construction of TCR beta libraries relied on iRepertoire HTBI primers and on Arm-PCR targeting CDR3 regions. TCRdb itself ran the multiplex PCR reads through MiXCR, one entry per CDR3 protein. The sample yields 550,000 to 600,000 distinct CDR3 sequences, about 16% seen once. The time point here: newly diagnosed GD, antithyroid drugs for less than 3 months. With RNA extracted from PBMCs as input, the TCR library was made. With 1 base removed from V and 3 bases from J, the gap between germline ends came to 10 bases. Germline-derived CDR1 and CDR2 are LNHDA and SQIVND (reference sequence). This CDR3 has 15 residues. The same specimen was also included in a second study, on T cells in Graves' hyperthyroidism and ophthalmopathy. This second study notes: In validation, the model predicted ophthalmopathy. These predictions came a median roughly seven months before onset.

The chain is built from TRBV19 and TRBJ1-5; D unclear. The receptor's source is a man in his late teens or twenties with Graves disease. Sequencing was performed on peripheral blood mononuclear cells (PBMCs), taken at new diagnosis, from a patient treated with antithyroid drugs. Here the CDR3 reads CASSIGGQNNQPQHF. As DNA, the CDR3 is TGTGCCAGTAGTATAGGTGGGCAGAACAATCAGCCCCAGCATTTT.